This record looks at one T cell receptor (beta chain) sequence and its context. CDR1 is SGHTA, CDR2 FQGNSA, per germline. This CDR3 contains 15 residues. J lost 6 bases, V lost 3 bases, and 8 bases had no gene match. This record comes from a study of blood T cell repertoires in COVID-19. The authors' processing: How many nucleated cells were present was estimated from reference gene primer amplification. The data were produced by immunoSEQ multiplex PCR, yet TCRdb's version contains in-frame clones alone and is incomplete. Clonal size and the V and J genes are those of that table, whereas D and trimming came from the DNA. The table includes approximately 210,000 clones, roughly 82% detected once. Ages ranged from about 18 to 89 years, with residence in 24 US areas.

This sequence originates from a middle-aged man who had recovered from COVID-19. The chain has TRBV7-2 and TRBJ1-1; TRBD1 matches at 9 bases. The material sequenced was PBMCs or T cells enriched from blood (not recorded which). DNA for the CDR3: TGTGCCAGCAGCTTCTATACAGGGGGCGCCGCTGAAGCTTTCTTT. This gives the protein CASSFYTGGAAEAFF.